This T cell receptor (beta chain) was identified during a study of blood T cell repertoires in COVID-19. The protocol was immunoSEQ multiplex PCR, while the TCRdb copy is restricted to in-frame clones and leaves out a portion. Among around 300,000 clones listed, approximately 85% were seen once. The J segment lost 12 bases and the V segment lost 1 base, leaving 10 bases of the junction unmatched. The CDR3 is 15 amino acids. Germline lookup yields CDR1 SGHTA and CDR2 FQGTGA. V usage is TRBV7-3 and J usage is TRBJ2-1, with TRBD2 matching 9 bases. The sequencing input was peripheral blood. This receptor was identified in a human donor in a cohort sampled during active COVID-19. CDR3 DNA sequence: TGTGCCAGCAGCTTAAGCGGGGGGGCCAGGGATGTGCAGTTCTTC. It is translated as CASSLSGGARDVQFF.